This T cell receptor beta chain was identified during a study of CD8 T cells in ankylosing spondylitis. Findings and caveats of the study: Clones linked to the disease showed a CD8+ phenotype. They occurred at relatively low frequencies in peripheral blood. A motif of 8 or 9 highly homologous TCR beta variants was seen as apparently characteristic of ankylosing spondylitis blood.

V gave up 4 bases and J gave up 2 bases, with 20 bases separating them. The CDR3 contains 17 residues. The germline gives CDR1 SGHRS, CDR2 YFSETQ. This clonotype was counted ten times or more. Its antigen is not identified. 5'-RACE, quantitative and with molecular barcodes, yielded the TCR beta libraries. TCRdb fed the 5' RACE reads into MiXCR, producing one record per CDR3 protein. The sample lists over 60,000 distinct CDR3 sequences, roughly 5.3% occurring once. The chain is built from TRBV5-1 and TRBJ2-3; TRBD2 might be the D (6 bases). Input material: blood, either unsorted or a sorted T cell fraction (not recorded which). This sequence originates from a male donor with ankylosing spondylitis or in good health (not recorded which). Here the CDR3 reads CASSPGMGTLSTDTQYF. In nucleotides, the CDR3 is TGCGCCAGCAGCCCGGGAATGGGGACTCTTTCCACAGATACGCAGTATTTT.